The 10 T cell receptor beta chains reported below all come from one sample, sequenced in a study of blood T cell repertoires in COVID-19. Clones were sequenced by immunoSEQ multiplex PCR, and TCRdb holds only the in-frame ones, with some missing. Of some 180,000 clones in the sample, nearly 90% were seen once. Source material: peripheral blood. The receptors stem from a man in his fifties or sixties with active or convalescent COVID-19.

The chain carries TRBV3-1 (or the pseudogene TRBV3-2) and TRBJ2-7, with 12 bases aligning to TRBD2. V shed 1 base and J 0 bases; nucleotides not matched to a gene: 7. This CDR3 is built from 18 residues. Germline loops: CDR1 LGHDT, CDR2 YNNKEL (reference sequence). CDR3 residues: CASSQGLAGATSSYEQYF. Here the CDR3 DNA reads TGTGCCAGCAGCCAAGGACTAGCGGGGGCTACAAGCTCCTACGAGCAGTACTTC.

For the CDR3, the DNA is TGTGCCTGGAGTCCCAGACAGGGGGCTAGCGAGCAGTACTTC. Translating gives CAWSPRQGASEQYF. The rearrangement links TRBV30 to TRBJ2-7; 10 positions match TRBD1. The CDR3 extends over 14 amino acids. V lost 2 bases to trimming and J lost 6 bases; unmatched junction nucleotides: 7. Germline V CDR1 and CDR2: GTSNPN, SVGIG (reference sequence).

This chain uses TRBV5-1 with TRBJ1-1; D is possibly TRBD1 (6 bases). Germline CDR1 is SGHRS and CDR2 is YFSETQ. Trimming stripped 5 bases from V and 6 bases from J, with 14 bases between. The CDR3 is 13 residues long. The CDR3 DNA follows: TGCGCCAGCAGACGGGACATACCATCTGAAGCTTTCTTT. It is translated as CASRRDIPSEAFF.

The chain carries TRBV25-1 and TRBJ2-5, with 8 bases lining up with TRBD1. V lost 7 bases to trimming and J lost 5 bases; unmatched junction nucleotides: 12. Germline loops: CDR1 MGHDK, CDR2 SYGVNS. The CDR3 totals 15 residues. The CDR3 here is CASNFKDRDRETQYF. CDR3 in DNA: TGTGCCAGCAATTTTAAGGACAGGGACAGGGAGACCCAGTACTTC.

This clone appeared a single time. J is TRBJ2-3 and V is TRBV20-1; D might be TRBD2 (5 bases). This CDR3 contains 10 residues. Germline CDR1 and CDR2: DFQATT and SNEGSKA (reference sequence). Trimming shortened V by 4 bases and J by 12 bases, and 11 bases separated the two germline ends. This CDR3 reads CSATSGSQYF. The CDR3 region has the DNA TGCAGTGCTACCTCGGGATCACAGTATTTT.

This chain connects TRBV27 to TRBJ2-7; the match to TRBD1 covers 9 bases. Per the germline V gene, CDR1 is MNHEY and CDR2 is SMNVEV (reference sequence). CDR3 length: 14 residues. With V trimmed by 3 bases and J by 7 bases, 7 bases remained unmatched. CDR3 sequence reads: CASSFSGQGREQYF. CDR3 bases: TGTGCCAGCAGTTTTTCGGGACAGGGACGGGAGCAGTACTTC.

V gene TRBV7-2 combines with J gene TRBJ2-1, with TRBD2 matching over 12 bases. This CDR3 region has 16 residues. V lost 5 bases and J lost 9; bases outside the gene matches: 11. The germline CDR1 and CDR2 sequences are SGHTA and FQGNSA. DNA for the CDR3: TGTGCCAGCAGCACCCTCCTAGCGGGGGGGCCAAGTGAGCAGTTCTTC. Translating it yields CASSTLLAGGPSEQFF.

The rearrangement uses TRBV5-1 and TRBJ2-7, with TRBD1 matching over 11 bases. V lost 3 bases, J lost 3 bases, and 5 bases stayed unmatched. This CDR3 has 15 residues. CDR1 and CDR2 (germline): SGHRS, YFSETQ. DNA of the CDR3: TGCGCCAGCAGCTCGGGACAGGGGGGAATCTACGAGCAGTACTTC. Its translation: CASSSGQGGIYEQYF.

The chain carries TRBV19 and TRBJ1-5; 9 nucleotides line up with TRBD1. Germline trimming cut 8 bases from V and 1 base from J; bases unmatched to any gene: 0. Germline assignment: CDR1 LNHDA and CDR2 SQIVND (reference sequence). The CDR3 is 13 residues long. CDR3 amino acids: CASGTGSNQPQHF. DNA of the CDR3: TGTGCCAGTGGGACAGGGAGCAATCAGCCCCAGCATTTT.

This rearrangement joins TRBV10-1 to TRBJ2-3; 8 bases line up with TRBD2. This CDR3 spans 13 amino acids. Trimming removed 4 bases from V and 6 bases from J; junction bases left unmatched: 3. Germline loops: CDR1 WNHNN, CDR2 SYGVQD (reference sequence). The CDR3 bases are TGCGCCAGCAGTGGATTAGCGGGGGATACGCAGTATTTT. This gives the protein CASSGLAGDTQYF.